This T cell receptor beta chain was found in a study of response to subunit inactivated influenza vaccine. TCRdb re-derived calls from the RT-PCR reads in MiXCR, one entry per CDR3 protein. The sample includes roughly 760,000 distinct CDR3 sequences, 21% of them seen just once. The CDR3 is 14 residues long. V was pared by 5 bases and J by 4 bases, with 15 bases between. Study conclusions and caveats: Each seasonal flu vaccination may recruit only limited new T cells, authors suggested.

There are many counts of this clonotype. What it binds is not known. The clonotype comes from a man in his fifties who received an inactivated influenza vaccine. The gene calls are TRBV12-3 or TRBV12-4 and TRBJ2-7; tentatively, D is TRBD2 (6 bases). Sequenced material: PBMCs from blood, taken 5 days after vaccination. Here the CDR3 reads CASSPPGGVYEQYF. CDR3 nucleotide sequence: TGTGCCAGCAGTCCCCCCGGGGGAGTGTACGAGCAGTACTTC.